This entry is about one T cell receptor beta chain. No antigen is known for it. These data originate in a study of cytomegalovirus exposure and HLA in healthy donors. The PCR made use of 60 Vbeta and 13 Jbeta primers. The method was immunoSEQ multiplex PCR; TCRdb's version includes in-frame clones alone and lacks a portion of them. In the table there are just over 150,000 clones, around 80% of which are singletons. Study-wide points: Rarity held for most TCR sequences, but there were some public TCRs that occurred in many donors. Previous analysis showed most TCR beta V segments were productive about 87% or about 30% of the time.

The TCR originated in a man younger than 35 in good health and CMV-seronegative. The sequenced sample consisted of PBMCs.

In DNA, the CDR3 is TGTGCCAGCAGCTCCCGCCCGTGGCGGGGGGCGCCCTACAATGAGCAGTTCTTC. Translating gives CASSSRPWRGAPYNEQFF. The chain has TRBV7-2 and TRBJ2-1, with TRBD2 identical over 8 bases. CDR3 length: 18 amino acids. Germline V gene data show CDR1 as SGHTA and CDR2 as FQGNSA. The V gene end was trimmed by 4 bases and the J gene end by 2 bases; junction bases not matched to a gene: 13.